This TCR beta chain was identified during a study of Tregs in tolerant kidney transplant recipients. Clones were sequenced by immunoSEQ multiplex PCR, and TCRdb holds only the in-frame ones, with some missing. The profile shows around 85,000 clones, around 93% of them singletons. V was cut by 1 base and J by 7 bases, with 13 bases left in between. The CDR3 extends over 14 amino acids. The germline V gene encodes CDR1 SGHVS and CDR2 FQNEAQ. The chain joins TRBV7-8 to TRBJ1-2, with D possibly matching TRBD1 (5 bases). This sequence was found in a human donor who received a combined kidney and bone marrow transplant. This specimen was Tregs from blood, taken before the transplant. CDR3 sequence reads: CASSLDRGASGYTF. CDR3 DNA: TGTGCCAGCAGCTTAGATAGAGGGGCCTCTGGCTACACCTTC.